These T cell receptor beta chains were read from a single sample in a study of blood T cell repertoires in COVID-19. Method: immunoSEQ multiplex PCR; TCRdb's copy keeps in-frame clones and lacks some. There are tens of thousands of clones in the sample; around 87% occur only once, and 15% to 20% lies in the top ten. Sequenced material: peripheral blood. The receptor set was obtained from a human donor in a cohort sampled during active COVID-19. The CDR3 runs from the conserved cysteine through the conserved F or W. D genes are given only for firm matches. Size is omitted from some rows. Given values are once, few, many or a class for expanded clones.

DNA: TGTGCCAGCAGCCCCCACCTGAGACAGGGGGCCTACAATGAGCAGTTCTTC
CDR3: CASSPHLRQGAYNEQFF
size: NA
length: 17
V: TRBV7-9
D: TRBD1
J: TRBJ2-1

DNA: TGTGCCAGCAGCTTAGATTCACCAGTTGGGGCCAACGTCCTGACTTTC
CDR3: CASSLDSPVGANVLTF
size: NA
length: 16
V: TRBV11-2
D: NA
J: TRBJ2-6

DNA: TGTGCCAGCTCGTCCAGGACAGGAACTTACGAGCAGTACTTC
CDR3: CASSSRTGTYEQYF
size: NA
length: 14
V: TRBV18
D: TRBD1
J: TRBJ2-7

DNA: TGCAGCGCCCGACCCCCAGGGGGTAACACCGGGGAGCTGTTTTTT
CDR3: CSARPPGGNTGELFF
size: NA
length: 15
V: TRBV29-1
D: TRBD1
J: TRBJ2-2

DNA: TGTGCCAGCAGCCCAAGGACTAGCAGTTACAATGAGCAGTTCTTC
CDR3: CASSPRTSSYNEQFF
size: NA
length: 15
V: TRBV21-1
D: NA
J: TRBJ2-1

DNA: TGTGCCAGCAGCCCTGGGAGGGCAGGGGGCGCGTTAGCTCAGCCCCAGCATTTT
CDR3: CASSPGRAGGALAQPQHF
size: NA
length: 18
V: TRBV5-5
D: TRBD1
J: TRBJ1-5

DNA: TGTGCCAGCAGTGCACAGGGGGCGTTAGCCTACAATCAGCCCCAGCATTTT
CDR3: CASSAQGALAYNQPQHF
size: few
length: 17
V: TRBV6-1
D: TRBD1
J: TRBJ1-5

DNA: TGCGCCAGCAGCTTAGGAGCCACTAGCACAGATACGCAGTATTTT
CDR3: CASSLGATSTDTQYF
size: NA
length: 15
V: TRBV5-1
D: NA
J: TRBJ2-3

DNA: TGTGCCAGTAGTGATGCTATCTATGCGGGCTACACCTTC
CDR3: CASSDAIYAGYTF
size: NA
length: 13
V: TRBV19
D: NA
J: TRBJ1-2

DNA: TGTGCCAGCAGCCCCTTCGACGGAGCCTACGAGCAGTACTTC
CDR3: CASSPFDGAYEQYF
size: NA
length: 14
V: TRBV6-5
D: NA
J: TRBJ2-7

DNA: TGTGCCAGCGGAGGGACTTTGAACACTGAAGCTTTCTTT
CDR3: CASGGTLNTEAFF
size: NA
length: 13
V: TRBV19
D: NA
J: TRBJ1-1

DNA: TGCGCCAGCAGCCAAGGGACAGCCGACTATGGCTACACCTTC
CDR3: CASSQGTADYGYTF
size: NA
length: 14
V: TRBV4-3
D: NA
J: TRBJ1-2

DNA: TGTGCCAGCAGCTTACCCCGCCCGGGGTCGGATGAGCAGTTCTTC
CDR3: CASSLPRPGSDEQFF
size: NA
length: 15
V: TRBV7-2
D: NA
J: TRBJ2-1

DNA: TGTGCCAGCAGTGAAGTCGACGGGGCTGGAAACACCATATATTTT
CDR3: CASSEVDGAGNTIYF
size: few
length: 15
V: TRBV6-1
D: NA
J: TRBJ1-3

DNA: TGTGCCAGCAGTGACTTTTTAGAAAAACTGTTTTTT
CDR3: CASSDFLEKLFF
size: NA
length: 12
V: TRBV25-1
D: NA
J: TRBJ1-4

DNA: TGTGCCAGCAGCCCCCCGGGACAGGGAGTTCAGTCACCCCTCCACTTT
CDR3: CASSPPGQGVQSPLHF
size: NA
length: 16
V: TRBV9
D: TRBD1
J: TRBJ1-6

DNA: TGCGCCAGCAGCCAAGAGGACAGGGGGCTGGGGACCCAGTACTTC
CDR3: CASSQEDRGLGTQYF
size: NA
length: 15
V: TRBV4-1
D: TRBD1
J: TRBJ2-5

DNA: TGTGCCAGCAGACGGACTAGCGGGGGGGGTTACAATGAGCAGTTCTTC
CDR3: CASRRTSGGGYNEQFF
size: once
length: 16
V: TRBV2
D: TRBD2
J: TRBJ2-1

DNA: TGCGCCAGCAGCTTTCGGACTAGCGGGGGGCAAGAGACCCAGTACTTC
CDR3: CASSFRTSGGQETQYF
size: NA
length: 16
V: TRBV5-1
D: TRBD2
J: TRBJ2-5

DNA: TGCGCCAGCAGCTTGGGAGGAACCAATTCACCCCTCCACTTT
CDR3: CASSLGGTNSPLHF
size: NA
length: 14
V: TRBV5-1
D: NA
J: TRBJ1-6

DNA: TGTGCCAGCAGCTTATTAACGGGGGTACCCCAAGAGACCCAGTACTTC
CDR3: CASSLLTGVPQETQYF
size: few
length: 16
V: TRBV7-2
D: NA
J: TRBJ2-5

DNA: TGCAGCGTTGAAGATCAGGGGACAAACTACGAGCAGTACTTC
CDR3: CSVEDQGTNYEQYF
size: NA
length: 14
V: TRBV29-1
D: NA
J: TRBJ2-7

DNA: TGTGCCATCAGTGAGCCCTCGGGACTAGCGGGGGGGCCTATGGATACGCAGTATTTT
CDR3: CAISEPSGLAGGPMDTQYF
size: NA
length: 19
V: TRBV10-3
D: TRBD2
J: TRBJ2-3

DNA: TGTGCCAGCAGCGCCCGGACAGCGACGGAGCAGTTCTTC
CDR3: CASSARTATEQFF
size: NA
length: 13
V: TRBV9
D: NA
J: TRBJ2-1

DNA: TGTGCCAGCAGCACCGGGACTAGCGCCTACGAGCAGTACTTC
CDR3: CASSTGTSAYEQYF
size: once
length: 14
V: TRBV5-4
D: TRBD2
J: TRBJ2-7

DNA: TGCGCCAGCAGAGGGAGGTCCGCAACCATGAACACTGAAGCTTTCTTT
CDR3: CASRGRSATMNTEAFF
size: NA
length: 16
V: TRBV5-1
D: NA
J: TRBJ1-1

DNA: TGCGCCAGCAGCTTGGAGGCGGGCATCCTCAATTCACCCCTCCACTTT
CDR3: CASSLEAGILNSPLHF
size: NA
length: 16
V: TRBV5-1
D: NA
J: TRBJ1-6

DNA: TGTGCCAGTAGTTCAAACAGGAGGGGACTGTTTTTT
CDR3: CASSSNRRGLFF
size: NA
length: 12
V: TRBV19
D: NA
J: TRBJ1-4

DNA: TGTGCCAGCAGTCTCCAGATGAACACTGAAGCTTTCTTT
CDR3: CASSLQMNTEAFF
size: NA
length: 13
V: TRBV28
D: NA
J: TRBJ1-1

DNA: TGTGCCAGCAGTTTAGGGCAAACCTACGAGCAGTACTTC
CDR3: CASSLGQTYEQYF
size: NA
length: 13
V: TRBV12-3/TRBV12-4
D: NA
J: TRBJ2-7

DNA: TGTGCCAGCAGCAGGGGTCCTAATGAAAAACTGTTTTTT
CDR3: CASSRGPNEKLFF
size: NA
length: 13
V: TRBV7-3
D: NA
J: TRBJ1-4

DNA: TGTGCCAGCAGTTACGGGCAGGGGACGATGCAGCAGTACTTC
CDR3: CASSYGQGTMQQYF
size: NA
length: 14
V: TRBV6-2/TRBV6-3
D: NA
J: TRBJ2-7

DNA: TGCGCCAGCAGCCTATACCTCCAGGACGAGCAGTACTTC
CDR3: CASSLYLQDEQYF
size: NA
length: 13
V: TRBV5-1
D: NA
J: TRBJ2-7

DNA: TGCGCCAGCAGCAGACAGGACTCCTACGAGCAGTACTTC
CDR3: CASSRQDSYEQYF
size: few
length: 13
V: TRBV5-1
D: NA
J: TRBJ2-7

DNA: TGTGCCAGCAGCTTCCCGGACACCCTTGAAACTGAAGCTTTCTTT
CDR3: CASSFPDTLETEAFF
size: NA
length: 15
V: TRBV13
D: NA
J: TRBJ1-1

DNA: TGCGCCAGCAGCCAAGGCAGGGGGCTTTACGAGCAGTACTTC
CDR3: CASSQGRGLYEQYF
size: NA
length: 14
V: TRBV4-1
D: TRBD1
J: TRBJ2-7

DNA: TGTGCCAGCAGCCACCGACAGGGCGCCTACGAGCAGTACTTC
CDR3: CASSHRQGAYEQYF
size: NA
length: 14
V: TRBV3-1/TRBV3-2
D: TRBD1
J: TRBJ2-7

DNA: TGCGCCAGCAGCCCAGGGGACAGGGAGGCGTGGGGTGCTGGAAACACCATATATTTT
CDR3: CASSPGDREAWGAGNTIYF
size: NA
length: 19
V: TRBV5-1
D: TRBD1
J: TRBJ1-3

DNA: TGCGCCAGCAGCCAAGATTGGAAGACAGGACCCTACGAGCAGTACTTC
CDR3: CASSQDWKTGPYEQYF
size: NA
length: 16
V: TRBV4-3
D: NA
J: TRBJ2-7

DNA: TGTGCCAGCGGGGGACTCCGCCAGCCCCAGCATTTT
CDR3: CASGGLRQPQHF
size: NA
length: 12
V: TRBV28
D: NA
J: TRBJ1-5

DNA: TGTGCCAGCAGCTCCTGGACAGGGGGGAATGAGCAGTTCTTC
CDR3: CASSSWTGGNEQFF
size: few
length: 14
V: TRBV7-9
D: TRBD1
J: TRBJ2-1

DNA: TGTGCCAGCAGCCCCAGGAAGACAGGGCTCTTCCGTCAGCCCCAGCATTTT
CDR3: CASSPRKTGLFRQPQHF
size: NA
length: 17
V: TRBV7-9
D: TRBD1
J: TRBJ1-5

DNA: TGTGCCATCATGGACGACAGGCGGTCATACAATGAGCAGTTCTTC
CDR3: CAIMDDRRSYNEQFF
size: NA
length: 15
V: TRBV10-3
D: NA
J: TRBJ2-1

DNA: TGTGCCAGCAGTTCAGGGGGGACTAATGAAAAACTGTTTTTT
CDR3: CASSSGGTNEKLFF
size: NA
length: 14
V: TRBV5-4
D: TRBD1
J: TRBJ1-4

DNA: TGTGCCAGCTCAGGGAATGCAGATAGAAACACAGGGCAGTACTTC
CDR3: CASSGNADRNTGQYF
size: NA
length: 15
V: TRBV21-1
D: NA
J: TRBJ2-7

DNA: TGTGCTAGTGTGTGGTCCGTTGATAGCGGGGGGGGCCCTAGCACAGATACGCAGTATTTT
CDR3: CASVWSVDSGGGPSTDTQYF
size: NA
length: 20
V: TRBV12-5
D: TRBD2
J: TRBJ2-3

DNA: TGCGCCAGCAGTCCTGACACCTATGGCTACACCTTC
CDR3: CASSPDTYGYTF
size: once
length: 12
V: TRBV10-1
D: NA
J: TRBJ1-2

DNA: TGTGCCAGCAGACAGGGAAGGAATCAGCCCCAGCATTTT
CDR3: CASRQGRNQPQHF
size: NA
length: 13
V: TRBV6-6
D: NA
J: TRBJ1-5

DNA: TGCAGCGTTGACGAGGGCGGCTCTGGAAACACCATATATTTT
CDR3: CSVDEGGSGNTIYF
size: NA
length: 14
V: TRBV29-1
D: NA
J: TRBJ1-3

DNA: TGTGCCAGCAGTTACGGGACACCCTACGAGCAGTACTTC
CDR3: CASSYGTPYEQYF
size: NA
length: 13
V: TRBV6-6
D: NA
J: TRBJ2-7

DNA: TGTGCCAGCAGCCAAGGGTTCGGGACAGAAGACACTGAAGCTTTCTTT
CDR3: CASSQGFGTEDTEAFF
size: NA
length: 16
V: TRBV4-2
D: TRBD1
J: TRBJ1-1

DNA: TGTGCCAGCAGCTCGAAGACAGGGCGCCTGGGGCCCCAGCATTTT
CDR3: CASSSKTGRLGPQHF
size: NA
length: 15
V: TRBV7-2
D: TRBD1
J: TRBJ1-5

DNA: TGCGCCAGCAGCTTCGTCCCGGGTCCTTCAGGCTACACCTTC
CDR3: CASSFVPGPSGYTF
size: once
length: 14
V: TRBV5-1
D: NA
J: TRBJ1-2